These 30 T cell receptor beta chains originate from one sample sequenced in a study of CD4+ T cells in melanoma. Sequencing was performed with immunoSEQ multiplex PCR; in TCRdb, only in-frame clones are kept and a portion is missing. This repertoire shows 110,000 to 150,000 clones, over 90% found once; its top ten account for about 1.5%. The receptors were sampled from a human donor with melanoma.

V is TRBV11-2 and J is TRBJ2-7; tentatively, D is TRBD1 (5 bases). Germline-derived CDR1 and CDR2 are SGHAT and FQNNGV. Trimming took 1 base from V and 6 from J, leaving 13 bases between them. The CDR3 is 14 amino acids. The CDR3 loop reads CASSLVAGWGEQYF. The CDR3 DNA is TGTGCCAGCAGCTTAGTTGCAGGGTGGGGCGAGCAGTACTTC. Together with reference TRBV11-2 and TRBJ2-7, the CDR3 gives the full variable domain: EAGVAQSPRYKIIEKRQSVAFWCNPISGHATLYWYQQILGQGPKLLIQFQNNGVVDDSQLPKDRFSAERLKGVDSTLKIQPAKLEDSAVYLCASSLVAGWGEQYFGPGTRLTVT.

The chain links TRBV9 to TRBJ2-1, with 8 bases matching TRBD2. CDR3 length: 19 amino acids. From germline, CDR1 is SGDLS and CDR2 YYNGEE. Trimming at V came to 0 bases and at J to 8 bases, leaving 19 bases not matched to a gene. This CDR3 reads CASSVGHVDERGREDEQFF. In DNA, the CDR3 is TGTGCCAGCAGCGTAGGCCACGTCGATGAGCGGGGGAGAGAGGATGAGCAGTTCTTC.

The chain carries TRBV19 and TRBJ2-3; D might be TRBD1 (5 bases). Trimming removed 4 bases at V and 3 bases at J, with 8 bases between. This CDR3 spans 13 amino acids. Germline V gene data show CDR1 as LNHDA and CDR2 as SQIVND (reference sequence). The CDR3 coding sequence is TGTGCCAGTAGTACCCAGGGAACAGATACGCAGTATTTT. It yields the protein CASSTQGTDTQYF.

The chain recombines TRBV6-6 with TRBJ1-1, with D possibly TRBD1 on 6 matching bases. V lost 0 bases, J lost 6 bases, and 17 bases lay in between. CDR3 length equals 16 residues. Looked up from germline, CDR1 is MNHNY and CDR2 is SVGAGI (reference sequence). The CDR3 DNA follows: TGTGCCAGCAGTTACTCGATCTTCAGGGGCTGGGCTGAAGCTTTCTTT. Translating it yields CASSYSIFRGWAEAFF.

This rearrangement joins TRBV4-1 to TRBJ2-5; TRBD2 aligns across 13 bases. Germline assignment: CDR1 MGHRA and CDR2 YSYEKL. The CDR3 is made up of 16 amino acids. After removal of 3 bases from V and 1 base from J, the junction contained 2 bases not matched to a gene. The DNA for the CDR3 is TGCGCCAGCAGCCATACTAGCGGGGGGGCCCAAGAGACCCAGTACTTC. It translates to CASSHTSGGAQETQYF.

V is TRBV5-1 and J is TRBJ1-1; 9 nucleotides agree with TRBD1. With V trimmed by 2 bases and J by 1 base, 3 bases remained unmatched. Germline V gene sequence: CDR1 SGHRS, CDR2 YFSETQ. The CDR3 loop spans 15 amino acids. The CDR3 sequence: CASSFLQGANTEAFF. DNA for the CDR3: TGCGCCAGCAGCTTTCTACAGGGGGCGAACACTGAAGCTTTCTTT.

This clone occurred once. The chain is built from TRBV5-1 and TRBJ1-4; D remains unclear. The V gene lost 1 base and the J gene lost 0 bases, with 4 bases spanning the gap. There are 14 residues in the CDR3. Germline CDR1 reads SGHRS; CDR2 reads YFSETQ. The CDR3 nucleotides are TGCGCCAGCAGCTTGTACACAACTAATGAAAAACTGTTTTTT. Residues: CASSLYTTNEKLFF.

This rearrangement joins TRBV18 to TRBJ1-1, with TRBD1 matching over 8 bases. CDR1 is KGHSH and CDR2 is LQKENI in the germline V gene. Trimming took 6 bases from V and 7 from J; bases not matched to a gene: 13. The CDR3 is 15 residues long. The CDR3 DNA reads as TGTGCCAGCTCCCCTAACCCCCAGGGGGCGATTGAAGCTTTCTTT. This encodes CASSPNPQGAIEAFF.

This clone was seen a handful of times. The J gene is TRBJ2-1, the V gene TRBV2; weak D call: TRBD2 (5 bases). Germline CDR1 SNHLY, CDR2 FYNNEI. This CDR3 contains 14 residues. Trimming removed 6 bases at V and 6 bases at J, with 15 bases between. The CDR3 coding sequence is TGTGCCAGCAGGGACCAGGAGGCGATCAATGAGCAGTTCTTC. Its translation: CASRDQEAINEQFF.

This chain links TRBV6-1 with TRBJ2-1; the match to TRBD2 covers 9 bases. Germline CDR1 reads MNHNS; CDR2 reads SASEGT. The CDR3 has 15 amino acids. Germline trimming cut 7 bases from V and 10 bases from J; bases unmatched to any gene: 14. The CDR3 DNA reads as TGTGCCAGCAATAGAGCGGGGGGCGCCTCAACCGAGCAGTTCTTC. It translates to CASNRAGGASTEQFF.

The chain couples TRBV6-5 to TRBJ2-3, with D possibly TRBD2 on 6 matching bases. V shed 4 bases and J shed 8 bases, with 13 bases lying between them. The CDR3 length is 13 residues. Germline-derived CDR1 and CDR2 are MNHEY and SVGAGI. CDR3 nucleotides: TGTGCCAGCAGTTCCGGGGGTGATGGTACGCAGTATTTT. Translated: CASSSGGDGTQYF.

The chain uses TRBV6-1 and TRBJ1-5, with D possibly being TRBD1 (5 bases). The CDR3 contains 15 residues. Germline CDR1 is MNHNS and CDR2 is SASEGT. The V and J ends lost 2 bases and 7 bases respectively, with 15 bases between them. CDR3 nucleotide sequence: TGTGCCAGCAGTGAACTCCCAAGGGGAACCCAGCCCCAGCATTTT. Residues: CASSELPRGTQPQHF.

The chain recombines TRBV18 with TRBJ1-5, with D perhaps TRBD1 (5 bases). Germline loops: CDR1 KGHSH, CDR2 LQKENI. This CDR3 is built from 15 residues. Trimming removed 2 bases from V and 7 bases from J, with 15 bases in between. The CDR3 sequence is CASSPTDGAGQPQHF. Here the CDR3 DNA reads TGTGCCAGCTCACCAACGGACGGGGCTGGACAGCCCCAGCATTTT.

The genes are TRBV7-3 and TRBJ2-5; D unresolved. CDR3 length: 14 amino acids. V lost 5 bases to trimming and J lost 2 bases, with 12 bases between them. Looked up from germline, CDR1 is SGHTA and CDR2 is FQGTGA. The CDR3 DNA follows: TGTGCCAGCAGCCTCTCGGGTCCACAAGAGACCCAGTACTTC. This translates into CASSLSGPQETQYF.

The rearrangement uses TRBV11-1 and TRBJ2-5, with D possibly matching TRBD1 (6 bases). From germline, CDR1 is SGHAT and CDR2 FQDESV (reference sequence). Trimming took off 5 bases at V and 3 bases at J, with 16 bases between the two ends. The CDR3 consists of 15 residues. Written as DNA, the CDR3 is TGTGCCAGCAGCAAGTCCGGGACACCGAAAGAGACCCAGTACTTC. Translation: CASSKSGTPKETQYF.

Comments on this clone: The sample carries other DNA sequences with the same CDR3. J is TRBJ2-3 and V is TRBV2; D is uncertain. The CDR3 sequence is 14 residues long. The germline CDR1 and CDR2 sequences are SNHLY and FYNNEI. The V end lost 6 bases, the J end lost 0 bases, and 10 bases lay between the germline ends. CDR3: CASSDSSSTDTQYF. The CDR3 bases are TGTGCCAGCAGCGACTCTTCTAGCACAGATACGCAGTATTTT.

The CDR3 is CASSLDGVRPYEQYF. For the CDR3, the DNA is TGTGCCAGCAGCTTGGATGGGGTAAGGCCCTACGAGCAGTACTTC. The chain couples TRBV5-4 to TRBJ2-7; D is undetermined. The ends were cut back, 0 bases at V and 2 bases at J, with 12 bases in the middle. Germline CDR1 reads SGHNT; CDR2 reads YYREEE (reference sequence). The CDR3 has 15 amino acids.

This rearrangement joins TRBV6-4 to TRBJ2-3; 13 bases agree with TRBD2. Looked up from germline, CDR1 is MRHNA and CDR2 is SNTAGT. The CDR3 runs 16 residues. Trimming cost V 8 bases and J 1 base; bases outside gene matches: 6. CDR3 sequence: CASSRLAGGGTDTQYF. In DNA form, the CDR3 reads TGTGCCAGCTCAAGACTAGCGGGGGGAGGCACAGATACGCAGTATTTT.

This rearrangement joins TRBV29-1 to TRBJ1-1; 7 bases are shared with TRBD1. The CDR3 totals 13 residues. Per germline, CDR1 SQVTM and CDR2 ANQGSEA. The V gene end was trimmed by 6 bases and the J gene end by 4 bases; junction bases not matched to a gene: 8. The CDR3 DNA reads TGCAGCGTCCGACAGGGCGGAATCACTGAAGCTTTCTTT. Translation gives CSVRQGGITEAFF.

This clone was detected once. The rearrangement uses TRBV10-2 and TRBJ2-2; tentatively, D is TRBD1 or TRBD2 (6 bases each). V was trimmed by 7 bases and J by 4 bases, leaving 10 bases between them. Germline-derived CDR1 and CDR2 are WSHSY and SAAADI. CDR3 length: 13 residues. CDR3 sequence: CASKGGRTGELFF. DNA of the CDR3: TGCGCCAGCAAGGGGGGCCGCACCGGGGAGCTGTTTTTT.

This chain joins TRBV10-3 and TRBJ2-5, with TRBD2 identical over 8 bases. CDR3 length equals 15 residues. The germline V gene has CDR1 ENHRY and CDR2 SYGVKD. With 4 bases clipped from V and 2 bases from J, the junction kept 6 bases outside the gene matches. CDR3 region: CAISGVGTRQETQYF. The DNA for the CDR3 is TGTGCCATCAGTGGGGTCGGGACTAGGCAAGAGACCCAGTACTTC.

The chain employs TRBV15 and TRBJ2-2; 7 bases match TRBD2. Germline V gives CDR1 LNHNV, CDR2 YYDKDF (reference sequence). The CDR3 length is 17 residues. V trimming: 4 bases; J trimming: 6 bases; junction bases outside the gene matches: 14. CDR3 sequence reads: CATSITAGRGGSGELFF. CDR3 DNA sequence: TGTGCCACCAGCATCACAGCGGGGCGAGGCGGATCCGGGGAGCTGTTTTTT.

V usage is TRBV30 and J usage is TRBJ2-7; tentative D call: TRBD1 (6 bases). Germline-derived CDR1 and CDR2 are GTSNPN and SVGIG (reference sequence). With 5 bases removed from V and 0 bases from J, the gap between germline ends came to 14 bases. The CDR3 length is 14 residues. The CDR3 sequence: CAWQSWTVSYEQYF. The CDR3, as DNA: TGTGCCTGGCAAAGTTGGACAGTCTCCTACGAGCAGTACTTC.

This clone has just one count. The chain links TRBV29-1 to TRBJ1-5; 9 bases are shared with TRBD1. CDR1 and CDR2 (germline): SQVTM, ANQGSEA. V lost 5 bases, J lost 4 bases, and 6 bases stayed unmatched. This CDR3 region has 14 residues. As DNA, the CDR3 is TGCAGCGTTCGCGGACAGGGGACGAATCAGCCCCAGCATTTT. Its translation is CSVRGQGTNQPQHF.

The chain joins TRBV5-1 to TRBJ1-6; D unclear. V gave up 0 bases and J gave up 8 bases, with 18 bases separating them. Per the germline V gene, CDR1 is SGHRS and CDR2 is YFSETQ. The CDR3 sequence is 17 residues long. The CDR3 bases are TGCGCCAGCAGCTTGGCCGGGAGGCCAGGCCCAGATTCACCCCTCCACTTT. This encodes CASSLAGRPGPDSPLHF.

The chain couples TRBV7-2 to TRBJ2-7; the D is unclear. CDR1 is SGHTA, CDR2 FQGNSA, per germline. This CDR3 has 15 residues. V was trimmed by 4 bases and J by 2 bases, leaving 15 bases between them. CDR3 region: CASSSPRAAAYEQYF. CDR3 sequence (DNA): TGTGCCAGCAGCTCTCCCCGGGCCGCTGCCTACGAGCAGTACTTC. Full variable domain (remainder filled in from reference TRBV7-2 and TRBJ2-7): GAGVSQSPSNKVTEKGKDVELRCDPISGHTALYWYRQSLGQGLEFLIYFQGNSAPDKSGLPSDRFSAERTGGSVSTLTIQRTQQEDSAVYLCASSSPRAAAYEQYFGPGTRLTVT.

The chain employs TRBV7-9 and TRBJ1-2, with D possibly being TRBD1 (5 bases). In germline, CDR1 is SEHNR, CDR2 FQNEAQ (reference sequence). V was clipped by 0 bases and J by 4 bases, with 15 bases between them. This CDR3 region has 16 residues. CDR3 bases: TGTGCCAGCAGCTTAGCTGGGACTAGGGGAGGCTATGGCTACACCTTC. Translation: CASSLAGTRGGYGYTF.

The count of this clone is one. The chain is built from TRBV30 and TRBJ2-5; tentative D call: TRBD1 (6 bases). There are 12 residues in the CDR3. Germline CDR1 is GTSNPN and CDR2 is SVGIG (reference sequence). V lost 0 bases to trimming and J lost 11 bases, with 13 bases between them. The CDR3 coding sequence is TGTGCCTGGAGTGTTCAGGGGTGGGAGCAGTACTTC. This codes for CAWSVQGWEQYF.

The gene calls are TRBV19 and TRBJ1-2, with 8 bases aligning to TRBD1. V was clipped by 4 bases and J by 4 bases; unmatched bases: 2. CDR1 LNHDA and CDR2 SQIVND come from the germline V gene (reference sequence). The CDR3 is 13 amino acids. Here the CDR3 reads CASSTDRGYGYTF. CDR3 nucleotides: TGTGCCAGTAGTACCGACAGGGGCTATGGCTACACCTTC.

V is TRBV30 and J is TRBJ2-3; D tentatively reads TRBD1 or TRBD2 (5 bases each). The V end lost 1 base, the J end lost 7 bases, and 12 bases lay between the germline ends. The germline gives CDR1 GTSNPN, CDR2 SVGIG (reference sequence). The CDR3 totals 13 residues. The CDR3 spells CAWSGGFRHTQYF. The CDR3 nucleotides read TGTGCCTGGAGTGGGGGGTTCCGGCATACGCAGTATTTT. The whole variable domain, remainder taken from reference TRBV30 and TRBJ2-3, is SQTIHQWPATLVQPVGSPLSLECTVEGTSNPNLYWYRQAAGRGLQLLFYSVGIGQISSEVPQNLSASRPQDRQFILSSKKLLLSDSGFYLCAWSGGFRHTQYFGPGTRLTVL.